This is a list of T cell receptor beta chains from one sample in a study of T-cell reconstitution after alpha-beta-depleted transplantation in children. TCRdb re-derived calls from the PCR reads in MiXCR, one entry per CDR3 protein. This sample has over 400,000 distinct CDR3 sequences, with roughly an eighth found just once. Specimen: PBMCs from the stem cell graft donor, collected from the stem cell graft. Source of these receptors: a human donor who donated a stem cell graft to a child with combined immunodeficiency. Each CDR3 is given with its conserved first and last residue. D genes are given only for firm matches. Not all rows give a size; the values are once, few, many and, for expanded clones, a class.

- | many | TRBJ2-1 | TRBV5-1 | TGCGCCAGCAGCTCGACCCGGGGTCACCGACAGAATGAGCAGTTCTTC | CASSSTRGHRQNEQFF
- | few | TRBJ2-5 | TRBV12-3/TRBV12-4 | TGTGCCAGCAGTTTTGGGCCGGAACAGGCCTACCTTAAAGAGACCCAGTACTTC | CASSFGPEQAYLKETQYF
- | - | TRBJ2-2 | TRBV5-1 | TGCGCCAGCAGCCCAACTAGCATCCCGAACACCGGGGAGCTGTTTTTT | CASSPTSIPNTGELFF
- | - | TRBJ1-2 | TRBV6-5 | TGTGCCAGCAGTTACTCGACCGGGACAAAATATGGCTACACCTTC | CASSYSTGTKYGYTF
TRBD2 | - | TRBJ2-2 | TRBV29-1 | TGCAGCGTTGAAAGACTAGCCTCCGGGGAGCTGTTTTTT | CSVERLASGELFF
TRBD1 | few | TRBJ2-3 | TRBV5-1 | TGCGCCAGCAGCCTTACAGGGGTAGGCACAGATACGCAGTATTTT | CASSLTGVGTDTQYF
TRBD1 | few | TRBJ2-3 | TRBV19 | TGTGCCAGTAGTTCCCGACAGGGTGGTGGTGATACGCAGTATTTT | CASSSRQGGGDTQYF
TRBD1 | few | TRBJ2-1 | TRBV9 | TGTGCCAGCAGCGTAGCTCGGGCAGGGGGTTCTGGAGAGCAGTTCTTC | CASSVARAGGSGEQFF
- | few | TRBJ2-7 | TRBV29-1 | TGCAGCGTTGAAGATTTTGGCGAGCAGTACTTC | CSVEDFGEQYF
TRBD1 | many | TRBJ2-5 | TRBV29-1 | TGCAGCGTTGAGATCCTAGGCACAGGGGGAAGTGAGACCCAGTACTTC | CSVEILGTGGSETQYF